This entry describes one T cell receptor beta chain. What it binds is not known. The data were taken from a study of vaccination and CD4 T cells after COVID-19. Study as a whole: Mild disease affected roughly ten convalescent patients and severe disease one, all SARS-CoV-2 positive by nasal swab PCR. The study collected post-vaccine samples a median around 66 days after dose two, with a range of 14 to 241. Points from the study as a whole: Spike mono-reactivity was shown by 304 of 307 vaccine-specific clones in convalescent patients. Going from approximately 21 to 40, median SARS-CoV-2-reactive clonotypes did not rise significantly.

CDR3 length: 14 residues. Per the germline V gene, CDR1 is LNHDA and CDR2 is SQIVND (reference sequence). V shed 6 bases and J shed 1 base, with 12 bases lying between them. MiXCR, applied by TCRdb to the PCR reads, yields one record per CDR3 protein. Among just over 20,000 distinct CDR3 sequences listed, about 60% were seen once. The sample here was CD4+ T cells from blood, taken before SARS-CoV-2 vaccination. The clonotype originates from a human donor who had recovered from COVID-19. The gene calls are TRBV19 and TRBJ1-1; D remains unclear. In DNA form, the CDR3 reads TGTGCCAGTAGCCCATCGGGAAAGAACACTGAAGCTTTCTTT. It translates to CASSPSGKNTEAFF.